The entry below gives a single T cell receptor (beta chain) sequence along with its context. Original analysis: How many nucleated cells were present was estimated from reference gene primer amplification. Profiled with immunoSEQ multiplex PCR; TCRdb holds only in-frame clones, not every one. V, J and clone size reflect that table, while D and trimming were determined from the DNA. The table includes about 270,000 clones, approximately 90% detected once. These data are taken from a study of blood T cell repertoires in COVID-19. Sequenced material: PBMCs or T cells enriched from blood (not recorded which). This TCR derives from an older woman in a cohort exposed to, infected with or recovered from COVID-19 (not recorded which).

The CDR3 spells CASSYEGGGSEQYF. CDR3 in DNA: TGTGCCAGCAGTTATGAGGGAGGGGGATCCGAGCAGTACTTC. This rearrangement joins TRBV6-5 to TRBJ2-7, with D perhaps matching TRBD2 (7 bases). Looked up from germline, CDR1 is MNHEY and CDR2 is SVGAGI. Trimming stripped 3 bases from V and 6 bases from J, with 15 bases between. The CDR3 contains 14 residues.